The 11 T cell receptor beta chains below were found in one sample sequenced in a study of shared clonotypes between healthy human individuals. CD8 cells classed as naive were CD45RO-negative and positively selected for CCR7, excluding terminally differentiated effector memory CD45RA+ cells. Libraries were prepared by immunoSEQ multiplex PCR; TCRdb keeps only in-frame clonotypes and omits some of them. The sample has approximately 740,000 clones; about 92% are singletons. Sequences were obtained from naive CD8+ T cells sorted from blood. The receptors were gathered from a young man in good health.

This clone has more than one count but fewer than ten. The chain recombines TRBV6-5 with TRBJ1-1; D ambiguous. Germline V gives CDR1 MNHEY, CDR2 SVGAGI. The CDR3 is 13 residues long. The ends were cut back, 4 bases at V and 0 bases at J, with 6 bases in the middle. The CDR3 DNA reads TGTGCCAGCAGTTTAAGGATGAACACTGAAGCTTTCTTT. It yields the protein CASSLRMNTEAFF.

V and J are TRBV11-2 and TRBJ2-5; D could derive from TRBD1 or TRBD2 (5 bases each). This CDR3 spans 15 amino acids. CDR1 is SGHAT and CDR2 is FQNNGV in the germline V gene. Between the trimmed V and J ends, which lost 5 bases and 5 bases, there was a span of 18 bases. The CDR3 coding sequence is TGTGCCAGCAGCCTAGTAGGGACGCCCTGGGAGACCCAGTACTTC. Translation gives CASSLVGTPWETQYF.

This clone came up a few times. V usage is TRBV7-9 and J usage is TRBJ2-7, with 7 bases fitting TRBD2. Germline CDR1 is SEHNR and CDR2 is FQNEAQ (reference sequence). After removal of 0 bases from V and 3 bases from J, the junction contained 8 bases not matched to a gene. The CDR3 is 16 amino acids. This CDR3 reads CASSLARPSGHYEQYF. CDR3 DNA: TGTGCCAGCAGCTTAGCAAGGCCTAGCGGACACTACGAGCAGTACTTC.

The chain uses TRBV5-4 and TRBJ2-1; possibly TRBD1 for D (6 bases). The CDR3 sequence is 14 residues long. The V gene's germline CDR1 is SGHNT and CDR2 YYREEE (reference sequence). With 0 bases removed from V and 6 bases from J, the gap between germline ends came to 10 bases. The CDR3 sequence is CASSLVQGPNEQFF. CDR3 sequence (DNA): TGTGCCAGCAGCTTGGTACAGGGACCCAATGAGCAGTTCTTC.

This clone was detected once. The chain uses TRBV29-1 and TRBJ2-2; 7 bases agree with TRBD2. The germline gives CDR1 SQVTM, CDR2 ANQGSEA. V was pared by 4 bases and J by 0 bases, with 5 bases of the junction left unmatched. The CDR3 has 15 amino acids. CDR3 sequence reads: CSVVAGETNTGELFF. The CDR3 DNA sequence: TGCAGCGTTGTGGCGGGAGAAACGAACACCGGGGAGCTGTTTTTT.

V is TRBV7-9 and J is TRBJ2-1; D is unclear. The germline CDR1 and CDR2 sequences are SEHNR and FQNEAQ (reference sequence). CDR3 length equals 19 residues. Trimming pared 5 bases from V and 3 bases from J, leaving 26 bases between. CDR3 sequence (DNA): TGTGCCAGCAGCGTGGAATTAGCAGGAGTAACCCATATCTACAATGAGCAGTTCTTC. Residues: CASSVELAGVTHIYNEQFF.

V usage is TRBV6-5 and J usage is TRBJ2-7; 12 bases agree with TRBD1. This CDR3 is built from 15 residues. J was trimmed by 2 bases and V by 6 bases; bases with no gene match: 5. Germline V CDR1 and CDR2: MNHEY, SVGAGI. The DNA for the CDR3 is TGTGCCAGCAGCACCGGGACAGGGGGCCCCTACGAGCAGTACTTC. It translates to CASSTGTGGPYEQYF.

The chain is built from TRBV27 and TRBJ2-7, with TRBD2 identical over 8 bases. V gave up 2 bases and J gave up 0 bases; unmatched junction bases: 15. CDR1 is MNHEY and CDR2 is SMNVEV in the germline V gene (reference sequence). There are 19 residues in the CDR3. CDR3 nucleotide sequence: TGTGCCAGCAGTTTACTCACCCCAACGGGACTAGAGAGCTCCTACGAGCAGTACTTC. This encodes CASSLLTPTGLESSYEQYF.

About this clone itself: Other DNA sequences of this sample code for an identical CDR3. The gene calls are TRBV29-1 and TRBJ2-2, with TRBD1 identical over 8 bases. This CDR3 is built from 12 residues. Germline CDR1 and CDR2: SQVTM and ANQGSEA. Unmatched junction bases numbered 1, after V lost 6 bases and J lost 4 bases. This chain's CDR3 is CSVGQGTGELFF. The CDR3 DNA follows: TGCAGCGTCGGACAGGGCACCGGGGAGCTGTTTTTT.

CDR3 DNA: TGCGCCAGCAGCCAAGTTACGACTTGGGGGAACAATGAGCAGTTCTTC. This encodes CASSQVTTWGNNEQFF. This chain connects TRBV4-1 to TRBJ2-1; perhaps D is TRBD1 or TRBD2 (5 bases each). Trimming removed 1 base from V and 5 bases from J, with 15 bases in between. The CDR3 covers 16 residues. Germline loops: CDR1 MGHRA, CDR2 YSYEKL.

The chain couples TRBV10-1 to TRBJ2-2; possibly TRBD2 for D (5 bases). In germline, CDR1 is WNHNN, CDR2 SYGVQD (reference sequence). This CDR3 comprises 16 residues. Trimming left V 6 bases short and J 0 bases short, with 14 bases between. The CDR3 nucleotides read TGCGCCAGCAGCCGGCGGCGAGGGCCGAACACCGGGGAGCTGTTTTTT. This encodes CASSRRRGPNTGELFF.